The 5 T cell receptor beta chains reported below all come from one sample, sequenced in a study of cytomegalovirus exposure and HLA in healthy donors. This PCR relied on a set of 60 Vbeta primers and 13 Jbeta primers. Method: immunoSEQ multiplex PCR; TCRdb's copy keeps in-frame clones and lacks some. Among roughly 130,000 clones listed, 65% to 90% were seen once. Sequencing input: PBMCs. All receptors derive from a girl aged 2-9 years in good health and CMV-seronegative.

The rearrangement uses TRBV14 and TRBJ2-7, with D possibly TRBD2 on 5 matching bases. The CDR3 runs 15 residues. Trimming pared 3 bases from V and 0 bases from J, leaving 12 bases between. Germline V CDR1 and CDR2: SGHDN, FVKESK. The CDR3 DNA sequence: TGTGCCAGCAGCCACCAATGGGGAGTCTCCTACGAGCAGTACTTC. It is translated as CASSHQWGVSYEQYF. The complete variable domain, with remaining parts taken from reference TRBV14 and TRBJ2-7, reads EAGVTQFPSHSVIEKGQTVTLRCDPISGHDNLYWYRRVMGKEIKFLLHFVKESKQDESGMPNNRFLAERTGGTYSTLKVQPAELEDSGVYFCASSHQWGVSYEQYFGPGTRLTVT.

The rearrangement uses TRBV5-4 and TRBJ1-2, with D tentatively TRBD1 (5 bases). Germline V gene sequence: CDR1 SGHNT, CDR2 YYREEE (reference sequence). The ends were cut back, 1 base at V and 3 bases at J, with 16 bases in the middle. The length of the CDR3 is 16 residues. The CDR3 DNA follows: TGTGCCAGCAGCTTGATGGGAGGGGTCCTGGACTATGGCTACACCTTC. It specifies CASSLMGGVLDYGYTF.

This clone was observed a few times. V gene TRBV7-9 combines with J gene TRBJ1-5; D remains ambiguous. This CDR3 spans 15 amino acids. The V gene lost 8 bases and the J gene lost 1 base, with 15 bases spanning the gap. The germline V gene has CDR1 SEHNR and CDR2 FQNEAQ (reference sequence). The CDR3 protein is CASAGWWESNQPQHF. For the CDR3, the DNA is TGTGCCAGCGCGGGGTGGTGGGAGAGCAATCAGCCCCAGCATTTT.

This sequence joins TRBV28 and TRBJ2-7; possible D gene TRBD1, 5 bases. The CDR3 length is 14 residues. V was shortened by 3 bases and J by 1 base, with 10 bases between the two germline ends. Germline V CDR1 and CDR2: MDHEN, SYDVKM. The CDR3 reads CASSLGLRSYEQYF. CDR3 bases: TGTGCCAGCAGTTTGGGGCTTAGGTCCTACGAGCAGTACTTC.

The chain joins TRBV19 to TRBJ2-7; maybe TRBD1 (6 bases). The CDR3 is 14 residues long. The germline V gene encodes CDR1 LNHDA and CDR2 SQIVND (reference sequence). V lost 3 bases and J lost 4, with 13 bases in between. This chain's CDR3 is CASSIQLQGYEQYF. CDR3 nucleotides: TGTGCCAGTAGTATCCAATTACAGGGATACGAGCAGTACTTC. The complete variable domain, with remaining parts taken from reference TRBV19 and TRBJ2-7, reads DGGITQSPKYLFRKEGQNVTLSCEQNLNHDAMYWYRQDPGQGLRLIYYSQIVNDFQKGDIAEGYSVSREKKESFPLTVTSAQKNPTAFYLCASSIQLQGYEQYFGPGTRLTVT.